The following is a T cell receptor (beta chain) sequence with its context. It lacks a known antigen. The record has no base qualities; no much larger clone is one base away. CDR1 SGHTA and CDR2 FQGNSA are derived from the germline V gene. From its cysteine to its phenylalanine, the CDR3 spans 15 amino acids. CDR3 DNA only is kept here, 45 bases in frame from base 1. Trimming takes 4 bases off V and 6 bases off J; junction bases not matched to a gene: 4. Libraries came from the immunoSEQ multiplex PCR assay. The multiplex PCR relied on a mix of 60 forward primers for TCR Vbeta segments and 13 reverse primers for TCR Jbeta segments. The CDR3 region of rearranged TCR beta genes was amplified from genomic DNA by a multiplex PCR assay. The Illumina HiSeq System was used to sequence the amplified TCR beta libraries as 87-base-pair reads. In the paper's pipeline: In a later analysis, roughly 80 million unique TCR beta chains were counted across the roughly 700 repertoires, and roughly 10 million of these chains were shared by at least two donors. Raw reads were error-corrected and collapsed into unique sequences by a nearest-neighbor algorithm in which closely related sequences were merged to remove PCR and sequencing errors. V, D and J gene segments were assigned by aligning CDR3 sequences to IMGT reference sequences. Each retained sequence needed at least a six-nucleotide match to both a V gene segment and a J gene segment. A rearrangement was called productive if the CDR3 had no stop codons and remained in frame with V and J, and every other rearrangement was called non-productive. Following IMGT convention, CDR3 was defined as the stretch from the second conserved V-encoded cysteine to the conserved J-encoded phenylalanine. Sequences without an unambiguous match to a single V gene segment were excluded from the earlier analysis of almost 600 of the donors. In an earlier analysis of 500 to 750 of the donors, V segments were called functional above 56.7% productive rearrangements and were called segregating when the between-donor standard deviation exceeded 5%. To diagnose cytomegalovirus status from the catalog of TCR beta chain sequences, a statistical classification framework was built. V and J gene assignment, in a later analysis, came from comparing TCR nucleotide sequences with IMGT/GENE-DB human TR gene sequences. In a later analysis, CDR3 sequences and most-parsimonious VDJ recombination scenarios were assigned using the TCRdist pipeline. In a later analysis, each TCR beta chain was defined by its CDR3 amino acid sequence together with its V-gene family, and reads without a unique V-gene family were excluded. A later analysis removed several hundred highly shared, low-generation-probability nucleotide sequences to deal with suspected cross-contamination and a sequencing artifact. A later analysis calculated a clonal expansion index for each public chain from normalized within-repertoire ranks of inferred template counts. Generation probabilities in a later analysis came from a VDJ recombination model fitted to out-of-frame rearrangements, and those results were checked against IGoR. In a later analysis, TCR-TCR, TCR-HLA and TCR-CMV co-occurrence was scored with hypergeometric tests, and a repertoire-size bias correction was applied to TCR pairs. A later analysis estimated false discovery rates by permuting HLA or CMV assignments 20 times. In a later analysis, co-occurring TCRs were grouped with DBSCAN, and TCRdist sequence similarity was added when clustering was performed within HLA-allele-positive subsets. Repertoires with fewer than 30,000 or more than 120,000 public chains, plus five repertoires with anomalous nucleotide sharing, were excluded from co-occurrence clustering. Entries here come from immuneACCESS through TCRdb and include only in-frame sequences with V and J called. Some clones fail to appear in such tables; in the studies checked, an unresolved V gene covers under half of the shortfall, and the cause of the remainder is unknown. V and J calls and clone size come straight from that table; D and trimming were deduced from the DNA. The sample table contains some 150,000 clones; only one count was recorded for more than 75% of them. About 3.9% of the sample is taken by the ten largest.

These data are taken from a study of cytomegalovirus exposure and HLA in healthy donors (dated by TCRdb to between 2016 and 2019). As for the study more broadly: An earlier analysis of around 600 of the donors reported 250 to 300 Gb of sequence data and 100 million to 140 million unique TCR beta sequences from 150 million to 200 million T cells. An early release covering roughly 640 HLA-typed donors comprised about 310 gigabases of sequencing data and tens of millions of unique TCR sequences. Of the approximately 400 genotyped donors, 65% to 90% fell in the genetic ancestry cluster associated with self-reported Caucasian donors. The study aimed to test whether signatures of past pathogen exposure could be identified by cataloging public T cell receptors. Using immunosequencing, the study profiled T cell repertoires from fewer than 700 subjects and related those repertoires to cytomegalovirus serostatus. In addition to the first cohort of about 650 subjects, a separate validation cohort of 120 different subjects was used. The study combined high-throughput TCR immunosequencing, statistical association of individual TCRs with disease status, and machine learning to predict cytomegalovirus infection status. A later analysis re-examined previously published TCR beta repertoires from more than 550 donors and added high-resolution HLA genotyping to investigate patterns of TCR occurrence. In the later analysis, no new phenotypic data were used to find candidate immune exposures; instead, reliance was placed on TCR beta sequences and their occurrence across donors. To decide whether each TCR beta V gene segment behaved as functional or pseudogenic, an earlier analysis of some 580 of the donors relied on high-throughput TCR beta sequencing. Alongside the repertoire data, information on donor age, sex, ethnicity and CMV serostatus was compiled. In a later genetic analysis, genome-wide SNP genotypes for about three fifths of the 666 donors were used, and that subset was treated as a discovery cohort. All discovery cohort repertoires had been generated using a single sequencing platform. Both class I and class II loci were covered by HLA typing, at four-digit resolution. The number of typed donors differed by locus: roughly 629-640 for A, B, C, DRB1 and DQB1; 500 to 550 for DQA1; 606 for DPA1; and around 490 for DPB1. Because of strong linkage in the cohort, roughly five DR-DQ haplotypes were treated as single units for association and clustering. On average, 235,054 unique TCR beta nucleotide sequences were sequenced per donor among several hundred genotyped donors of the cohort, with roughly 18% of those sequences being non-productive. Results the study describes overall, beyond this receptor: The cohort was sequenced for TCR beta chains only, and without alpha or paired-chain data the features that could be detected were limited. For the cohort, immune exposure information was limited to CMV serostatus. A further reported finding was that TCR beta sequences accurately predicted the HLA-A and HLA-B alleles for most subjects in the first cohort. Presence/absence analyses assumed roughly uniform sequencing depth across donors, an assumption that may not hold. Several of the top co-occurrence clusters appeared to be linked to parvovirus B19, influenza, CMV and Epstein-Barr virus, according to a later analysis. Because counts were too low, more than 15 rarely observed V segments, including chromosome 9 orphons, were left out of the earlier analysis of about 620 of the donors. A later analysis found that HLA-associated TCR beta chains were more clonally expanded and had lower generation probabilities than equally common non-associated chains. A later analysis associated approximately 17,000 TCR beta sequences with specific HLA alleles at a false discovery rate of 0.05. Correlated functional status among segregating V segments might reflect linkage disequilibrium, but an unknown experimental factor could not be ruled out. When HLA alleles, especially DR and DQ, strongly co-occurred, TCR associations were difficult to assign to individual alleles. Cytomegalovirus status was reported to be diagnosed by the classifier with high specificity and sensitivity in both the original and validation cohorts. A group of highly shared sequence variants was considered likely to be a technical artifact of the sequencing pipeline. A few of the identified cytomegalovirus-associated TCR beta chains were confirmed in vitro to be specific for cytomegalovirus antigens. The study listed 150 to 200 TCR beta chains as associated with cytomegalovirus. In a later genetic analysis, a missense DCLRE1C variant was associated with V-gene and J-gene trimming of TCR beta chains, and the association was replicated in an independent cohort. The 87-base-pair reads could not distinguish some IMGT-functional V segments, including TRBV6-2 and TRBV6-3, so those segments were excluded. Across donors, most TCR sequences were observed very rarely, whereas some public TCRs were present in many individuals. According to the authors, the approach could potentially be generalized to other disease states and immunological phenotypes. Broadly in line with IMGT annotations, most TCR beta V segments showed up in productive rearrangements about 90% or about 30% of the time in an earlier analysis of under 700 of the donors. According to a later genetic analysis, donors in an Asian-associated ancestry cluster had fewer N-insertions in productive TCRs than the approximately 700-donor mean. HLA typing was unavailable for some donors at each locus, so association tests used only the typed subset. In a later analysis, the rate of TCR association differed among HLA loci, with DRB1 alleles having the most associated TCRs and HLA-C alleles having the fewest. In a later analysis, most CMV-associated TCR beta chains were found to appear HLA-restricted, with HLA associations seemingly driven largely by CMV exposure.

In total, 600 or so healthy bone marrow donors made up the cohort. At the time of sampling, every cohort member was nominally healthy, though immune exposures that went unrecorded were likely present. The donor tested CMV seronegative and was one of the 352 seronegative cohort members. Each donor provided a peripheral blood sample, and peripheral blood mononuclear cells were used for TCR beta sequencing. The Qiagen DNeasy Blood Extraction Kit was used to extract genomic DNA from the blood cell samples. Sequenced material: PBMCs. This receptor was identified in a young man in good health and CMV-seronegative. Here the chain combines TRBV7-2 and TRBJ2-5; TRBD2 matches 14 bases in the middle. The CDR3 sequence is CASSWTSGGSKTQYF. The DNA reads TGTGCCAGCAGCTGGACTAGCGGGGGGTCAAAGACCCAGTACTTC.